This T cell receptor beta chain was identified in a study of T-cell memory formation after mild COVID-19. The CDR3 covers 13 residues. V lost 5 bases and J lost 5, with 12 bases in between. MiXCR was run by TCRdb on the 5' RACE reads, yielding one entry per CDR3 protein. This sample has hundreds of thousands of distinct CDR3 sequences, with roughly 18% found just once. The origin of this receptor is an adult woman who had mild COVID-19 (a few samples of this study predate the infection). Cell type and time point are not known. The chain links TRBV12-3 or TRBV12-4 to TRBJ1-2; no clear D. Sample: PBMCs or a T cell subset sorted from them (not recorded which). CDR3 sequence: CASSRRPIYGYTF. In DNA, the CDR3 is TGTGCCAGCAGTCGCCGGCCGATATATGGCTACACCTTC.